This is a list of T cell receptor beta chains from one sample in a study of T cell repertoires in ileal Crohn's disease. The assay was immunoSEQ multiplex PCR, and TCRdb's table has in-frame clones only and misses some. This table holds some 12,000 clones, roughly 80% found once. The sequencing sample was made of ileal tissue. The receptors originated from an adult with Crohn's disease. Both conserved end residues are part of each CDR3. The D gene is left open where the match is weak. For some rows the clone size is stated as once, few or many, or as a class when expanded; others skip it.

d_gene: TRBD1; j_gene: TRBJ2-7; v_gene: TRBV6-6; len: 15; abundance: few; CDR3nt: TGTGCCAGCAGTTTTGCCGGGACAGGGCTCTACGAGCAGTACTTC; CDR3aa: CASSFAGTGLYEQYF
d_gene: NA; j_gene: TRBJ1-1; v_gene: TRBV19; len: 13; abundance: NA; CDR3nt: TGTGCCAGTAGGAAAGAAACTAACACTGAAGCTTTCTTT; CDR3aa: CASRKETNTEAFF
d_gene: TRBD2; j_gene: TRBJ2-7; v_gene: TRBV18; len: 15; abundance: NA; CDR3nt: TGTGCCAGCTCCCCCGAGGCTAGCGGGTCCCACGAGCAGTACTTC; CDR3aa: CASSPEASGSHEQYF
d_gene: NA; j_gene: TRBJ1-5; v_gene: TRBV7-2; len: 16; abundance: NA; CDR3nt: TGTGCCAGCAGCTTAGGTGGGGGGGCGGGGAATCAGCCCCAGCATTTT; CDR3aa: CASSLGGGAGNQPQHF
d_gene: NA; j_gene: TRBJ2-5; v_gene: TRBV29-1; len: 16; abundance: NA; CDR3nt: TGCAGCGTTAAAGTACAGGGTCTAGCGGTACAAGAGACCCAGTACTTC; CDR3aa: CSVKVQGLAVQETQYF
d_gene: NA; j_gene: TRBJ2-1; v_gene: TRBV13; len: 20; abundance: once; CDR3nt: TGTGCCAGCAGCCTTTTCAGGGGAGGGCTCTCCGTTAGCTCCTACAATGAGCAGTTCTTC; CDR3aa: CASSLFRGGLSVSSYNEQFF
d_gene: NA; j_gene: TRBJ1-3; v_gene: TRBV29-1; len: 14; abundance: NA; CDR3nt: TGCAGCGTTGAAGAACGAGGGACTGGAAACACCATATATTTT; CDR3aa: CSVEERGTGNTIYF
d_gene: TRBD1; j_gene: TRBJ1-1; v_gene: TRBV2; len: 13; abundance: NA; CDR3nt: TGTGCCAGCAGCCGGACAGGGCCCGCTGAAGCTTTCTTT; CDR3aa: CASSRTGPAEAFF
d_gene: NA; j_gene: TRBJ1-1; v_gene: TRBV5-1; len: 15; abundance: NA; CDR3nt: TGCGCCAGCAGCTTCAATCCCAGGGGCAACACTGAAGCTTTCTTT; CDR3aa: CASSFNPRGNTEAFF
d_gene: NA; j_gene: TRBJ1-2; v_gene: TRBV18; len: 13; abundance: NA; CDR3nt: TGTGCCAGCTCACTTCAGGGTGGCTATGGCTACACCTTC; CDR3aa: CASSLQGGYGYTF
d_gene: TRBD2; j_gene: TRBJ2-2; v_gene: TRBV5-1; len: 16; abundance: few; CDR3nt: TGCGCCAGCAGCTTACTAGCGGGGGTCAACACCGGGGAGCTGTTTTTT; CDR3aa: CASSLLAGVNTGELFF
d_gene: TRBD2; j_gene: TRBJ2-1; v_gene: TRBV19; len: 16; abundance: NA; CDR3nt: TGTGCCAGTAGGGGGGGTGGCGGGAGAGGATACAATGAGCAGTTCTTC; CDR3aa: CASRGGGGRGYNEQFF
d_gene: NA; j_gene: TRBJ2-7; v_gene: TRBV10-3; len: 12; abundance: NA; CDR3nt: TGTGCCATCAGTGAGTCGACAGAGGAGCAGTACTTC; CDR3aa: CAISESTEEQYF
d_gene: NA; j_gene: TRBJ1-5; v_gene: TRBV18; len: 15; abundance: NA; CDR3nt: TGTGCCAGCTCACCATTTCAGGGTTCAGGTCAGCCCCAGCATTTT; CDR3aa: CASSPFQGSGQPQHF